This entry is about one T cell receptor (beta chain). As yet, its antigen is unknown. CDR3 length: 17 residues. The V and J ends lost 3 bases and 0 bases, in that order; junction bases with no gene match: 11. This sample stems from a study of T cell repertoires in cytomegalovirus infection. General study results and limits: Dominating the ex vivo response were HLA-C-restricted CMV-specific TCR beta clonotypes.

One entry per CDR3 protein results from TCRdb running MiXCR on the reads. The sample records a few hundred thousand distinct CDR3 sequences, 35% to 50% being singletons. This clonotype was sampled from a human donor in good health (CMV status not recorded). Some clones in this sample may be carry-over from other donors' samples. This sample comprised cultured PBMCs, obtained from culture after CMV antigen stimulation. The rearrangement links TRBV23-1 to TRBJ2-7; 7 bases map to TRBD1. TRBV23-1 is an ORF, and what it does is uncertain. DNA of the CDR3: TGCGCCAGCAGTCACCCGCCCCCGGGACAGTTCTCCTACGAGCAGTACTTC. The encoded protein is CASSHPPPGQFSYEQYF.